This T cell receptor beta chain was recovered during a study of T-cell memory formation after mild COVID-19. Study overall: TCR clusters showed largely donor specificity.

With regard to this clonotype: Its specificity is unknown.

TCRdb reanalysed the 5' RACE reads using MiXCR and keeps one entry per CDR3 protein. The data contain about 340,000 distinct CDR3 sequences, approximately 22% of them singletons. V lost 0 bases and J lost 4, with 9 bases in between. The CDR3 runs 14 residues. The germline V gene encodes CDR1 SGHTA and CDR2 FQGTGA. General observations from the study: CM and EM subsets held most contracting CD4+ clones; EMRA held CD8+ ones. There were some responding clones in pre-infection memory, which suggested that cross-reactive memory had joined. SARS-CoV-2 specificity of second-wave clones peaking day 37 was unconfirmed.

The clonotype originates from a man aged 18 to 30 who had mild COVID-19 (a few samples of this study predate the infection). Cell type and time point are not known. The sequenced sample was PBMCs or a T cell subset sorted from them (not recorded which). The rearrangement joins TRBV7-3 to TRBJ1-1; a possible D gene is TRBD1 (5 bases). Here the CDR3 DNA reads TGTGCCAGCAGCTTAACCGGACAAATCACTGAAGCTTTCTTT. This translates into CASSLTGQITEAFF.